Each of the 6 T cell receptor beta chains below was sequenced from the same sample in a study of technical replicates of blood from a handful of donors. Method: immunoSEQ multiplex PCR; TCRdb's copy keeps in-frame clones and lacks some. The sample contains some 60,000 clones, over 85% of which appear only once. The sample comprised PBMCs. These receptors all come from a human donor in good health. Some clones in this sample may be carry-over from other donors' samples.

The chain is built from TRBV4-1 and TRBJ2-2; a possible D gene is TRBD2 (6 bases). Germline V lookup: CDR1 MGHRA, CDR2 YSYEKL. The CDR3 runs to 16 residues. Trimming took off 0 bases at V and 4 bases at J, with 12 bases between the two ends. The CDR3 nucleotides are TGCGCCAGCAGCCAAGATAGGGGACTTAGCACCGGGGAGCTGTTTTTT. Its translation is CASSQDRGLSTGELFF.

This clone was recorded once. This chain joins TRBV4-3 and TRBJ1-1, with D perhaps TRBD1 (6 bases). CDR1 LGHNA and CDR2 YSLEER come from the germline V gene. The CDR3 sequence is 17 residues long. Trimming removed 0 bases at V and 6 bases at J, with 20 bases between. In nucleotides, the CDR3 is TGCGCCAGCAGCCAAGAAATATCGTCGCGGGGGCGGGCTGAAGCTTTCTTT. Its protein product is CASSQEISSRGRAEAFF.

V and J are TRBV6-5 and TRBJ2-5; D is unclear. Judging by the DNA end, TRBJ2-7 fits better; the J call may be wrong. The germline V gene encodes CDR1 MNHEY and CDR2 SVGAGI. The CDR3 is made up of 14 amino acids. The CDR3 is CASSYGISSYEQYF. The DNA for the CDR3 is TGTGCCAGCAGTTACGGAATTAGCTCCTACGAGCAGTACTTC.

This chain joins TRBV13 and TRBJ1-2; D is unclear. This CDR3 comprises 12 residues. Germline values: CDR1 PRHDT, CDR2 FYEKMQ (reference sequence). Trimming took 0 bases from V and 8 from J, leaving 7 bases between them. The CDR3 DNA reads as TGTGCCAGCAGCTTAGGGACTGGCGGCTACACCTTC. This encodes CASSLGTGGYTF.

The gene calls are TRBV4-3 and TRBJ2-3; 11 positions match TRBD1. After removal of 4 bases from V and 7 bases from J, the junction contained 7 bases not matched to a gene. The germline gives CDR1 LGHNA, CDR2 YSLEER. This CDR3 is 15 amino acids long. The chain's CDR3 is CASSRSDRGRNTQYF. The CDR3 DNA is TGCGCCAGCAGCCGTTCGGACAGGGGGCGGAATACGCAGTATTTT.

V gene TRBV5-3 combines with J gene TRBJ1-6; 9 bases align to TRBD1. TRBV5-3 is filed as an ORF, its function uncertain. The CDR3 is made up of 16 amino acids. Germline trimming cut 4 bases from V and 7 bases from J; bases unmatched to any gene: 9. The CDR3 DNA reads as TGTGCCAGAAGCGGCGAACCGGGACAGGGAAATTCACCCCTCCACTTT. Its protein product is CARSGEPGQGNSPLHF.